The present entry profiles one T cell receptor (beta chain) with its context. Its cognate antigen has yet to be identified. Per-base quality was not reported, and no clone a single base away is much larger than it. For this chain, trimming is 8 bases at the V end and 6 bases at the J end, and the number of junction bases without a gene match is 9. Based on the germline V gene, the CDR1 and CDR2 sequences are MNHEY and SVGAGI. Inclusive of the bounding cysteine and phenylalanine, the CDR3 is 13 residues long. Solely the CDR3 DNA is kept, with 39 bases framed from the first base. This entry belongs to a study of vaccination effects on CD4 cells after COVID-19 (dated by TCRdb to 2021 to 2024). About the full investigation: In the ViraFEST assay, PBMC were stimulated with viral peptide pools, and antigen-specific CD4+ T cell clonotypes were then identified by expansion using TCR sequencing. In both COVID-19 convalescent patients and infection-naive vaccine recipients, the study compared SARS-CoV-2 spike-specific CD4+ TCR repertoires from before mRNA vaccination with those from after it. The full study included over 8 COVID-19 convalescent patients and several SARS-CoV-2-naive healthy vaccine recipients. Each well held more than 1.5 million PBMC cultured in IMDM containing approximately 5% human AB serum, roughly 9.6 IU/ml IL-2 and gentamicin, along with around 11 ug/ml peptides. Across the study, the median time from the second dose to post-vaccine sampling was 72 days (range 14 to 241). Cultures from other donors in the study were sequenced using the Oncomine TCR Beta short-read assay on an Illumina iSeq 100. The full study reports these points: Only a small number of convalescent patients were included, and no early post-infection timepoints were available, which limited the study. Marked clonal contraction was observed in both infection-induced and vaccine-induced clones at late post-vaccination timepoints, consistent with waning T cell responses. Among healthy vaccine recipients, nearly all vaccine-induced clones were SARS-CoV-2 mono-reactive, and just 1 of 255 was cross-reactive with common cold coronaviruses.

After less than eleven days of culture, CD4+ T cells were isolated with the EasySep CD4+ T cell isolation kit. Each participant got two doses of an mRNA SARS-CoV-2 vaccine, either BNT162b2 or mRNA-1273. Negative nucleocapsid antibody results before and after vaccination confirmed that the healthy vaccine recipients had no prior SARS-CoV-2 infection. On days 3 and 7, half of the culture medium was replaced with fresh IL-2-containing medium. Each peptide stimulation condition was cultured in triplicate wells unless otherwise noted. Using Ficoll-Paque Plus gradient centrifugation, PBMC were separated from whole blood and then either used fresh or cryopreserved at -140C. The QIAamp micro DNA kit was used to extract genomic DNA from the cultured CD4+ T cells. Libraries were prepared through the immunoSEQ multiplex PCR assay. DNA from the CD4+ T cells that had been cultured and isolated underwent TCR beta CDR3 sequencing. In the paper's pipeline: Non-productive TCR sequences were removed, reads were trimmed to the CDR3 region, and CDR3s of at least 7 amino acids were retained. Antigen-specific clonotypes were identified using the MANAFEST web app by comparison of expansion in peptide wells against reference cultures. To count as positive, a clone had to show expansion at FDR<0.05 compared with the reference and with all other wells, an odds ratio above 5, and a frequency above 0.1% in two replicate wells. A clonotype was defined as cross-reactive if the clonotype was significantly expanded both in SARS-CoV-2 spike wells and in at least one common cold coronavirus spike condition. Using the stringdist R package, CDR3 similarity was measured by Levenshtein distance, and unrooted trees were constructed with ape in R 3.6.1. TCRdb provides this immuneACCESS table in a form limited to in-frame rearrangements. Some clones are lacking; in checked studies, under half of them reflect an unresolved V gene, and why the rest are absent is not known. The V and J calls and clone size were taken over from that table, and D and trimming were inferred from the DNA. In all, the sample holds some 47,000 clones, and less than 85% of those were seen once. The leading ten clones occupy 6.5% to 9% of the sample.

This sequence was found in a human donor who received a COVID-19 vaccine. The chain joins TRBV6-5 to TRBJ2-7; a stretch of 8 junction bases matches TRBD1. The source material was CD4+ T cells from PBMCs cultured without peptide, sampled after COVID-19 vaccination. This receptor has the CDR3 CASSPGQEFEQYF. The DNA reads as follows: TGTGCCAGCTCCCCGGGACAGGAGTTCGAGCAGTACTTC.